These 20 T cell receptor beta chains originate from one sample sequenced in a study of shared clonotypes between healthy human individuals (dated by TCRdb to 2018 to 2020). CD8 naive samples were CD45RO-negative cells positively selected for CCR7, giving a CD45RA+CCR7+ population that excluded TemRA cells. Library preparation used the immunoSEQ multiplex PCR assay. TCRdb obtained this table from immuneACCESS and retained in-frame rearrangements with V and J assigned. These tables miss some clones; where compared with another copy, unresolved V genes account for less than half of the shortfall, and the remainder is unexplained. A total of some 2.1 million clones appear in this sample, about 93% of them only once. The ten largest clonotypes hold approximately 1.7% of the sample. The source material was naive CD8+ T cells from PBMCs. The cell subset or site label, read with the paper, signifies: CD45RA+CCR7+. Source of these receptors: a man younger than 30 in good health. Some clones in this sample may be carry-over from other donors' samples.

V is TRBV25-1 and J is TRBJ2-7; 10 positions agree with TRBD1. With V trimmed by 9 bases and J by 3 bases, 8 bases remained unmatched. The CDR3 extends over 14 amino acids. Germline V gene sequence: CDR1 MGHDK, CDR2 SYGVNS. The CDR3 bases are TGTGCCAGTGGGCCGGGACAGGGGATCTACGAGCAGTACTTC. It is translated as CASGPGQGIYEQYF.

The rearrangement joins TRBV4-3 to TRBJ2-5, with a tentative D call TRBD1 (6 bases). CDR1 is LGHNA and CDR2 is YSLEER in the germline V gene. The V end was cut by 1 base, the J end by 5 bases, with 14 bases between. CDR3 size: 15 residues. CDR3 amino acids: CASSQGDRWTETQYF. For the CDR3, the DNA is TGCGCCAGCAGCCAAGGTGACAGGTGGACGGAGACCCAGTACTTC.

To note about this clone: Distinct nucleotide sequences in the sample also encode this CDR3. The rearrangement uses TRBV29-1 and TRBJ2-3; 12 nucleotides match TRBD2. Trimming at V came to 5 bases and at J to 4 bases, leaving 1 base not matched to a gene. Germline V gene lookup returns CDR1 SQVTM and CDR2 ANQGSEA. There are 13 residues in the CDR3. In DNA, the CDR3 is TGCAGCGTTCTAGCGGGAGGGCCAGATACGCAGTATTTT. Protein: CSVLAGGPDTQYF.

V and J are TRBV21-1 and TRBJ2-3; the table's D gene call, TRBD2, was not cross checked with the DNA. TRBV21-1 is shown as a pseudogene. The CDR3 length is 18 residues. This CDR3 is CASRGGPGSGREADTQYF. The CDR3 bases are TGTGCCAGCCGTGGGGGTCCCGGTAGCGGGAGGGAGGCAGATACGCAGTATTTT.

The chain employs TRBV5-6 and TRBJ1-5; a possible D gene is TRBD1 (6 bases). This CDR3 has 17 amino acids. V was shortened by 5 bases and J by 7 bases, with 25 bases between the two germline ends. Looked up from germline, CDR1 is SGHDT and CDR2 is YYEEEE. CDR3: CASSHQWGRTEGQPQHF. The DNA of the CDR3 is TGTGCCAGCAGTCATCAGTGGGGGCGAACCGAAGGGCAGCCCCAGCATTTT.

The rearrangement uses TRBV10-3 and TRBJ2-4, with 9 bases identical to TRBD1. Germline V gives CDR1 ENHRY, CDR2 SYGVKD. This CDR3 is built from 16 residues. V was clipped by 5 bases and J by 3 bases; unmatched bases: 8. For the CDR3, the DNA is TGTGCCATCAGTATTACAGGGACAGGGAACAAAAACATTCAGTACTTC. This sequence encodes CAISITGTGNKNIQYF.

The chain carries TRBV28 and TRBJ1-5, with D perhaps matching TRBD1 (5 bases). The CDR3 is 17 amino acids. V lost 5 bases and J lost 0, with 17 bases in between. Germline-derived CDR1 and CDR2 are MDHEN and SYDVKM. The CDR3 loop reads CASSPSGPWNSNQPQHF. As DNA, the CDR3 is TGTGCCAGCAGTCCTTCGGGGCCCTGGAATAGCAATCAGCCCCAGCATTTT.

CDR3 coding DNA: TGTGCCAGTAGTTTGGGACACAACATGAACACTGAAGCTTTCTTT. It codes for CASSLGHNMNTEAFF. V and J are TRBV19 and TRBJ1-1; D may be TRBD1 (6 bases). Per the germline V gene, CDR1 is LNHDA and CDR2 is SQIVND (reference sequence). This CDR3 region has 15 residues. V gave up 5 bases and J gave up 0 bases, with 13 bases separating them.

This chain connects TRBV6-1 to TRBJ1-1; 11 bases agree with TRBD1. CDR1 is MNHNS, CDR2 SASEGT, per germline. The CDR3 runs to 13 residues. Trimming cost V 10 bases and J 3 bases; bases outside gene matches: 4. The DNA for the CDR3 is TGTGCCATATGGGACAGGGGGTACACTGAAGCTTTCTTT. Its protein product is CAIWDRGYTEAFF.

In the case of this clone: Other nucleotide sequences from this sample produce the same CDR3. V is TRBV4-1 and J is TRBJ1-2; no definite D call. CDR1 and CDR2 from the germline V gene are MGHRA and YSYEKL. CDR3 length: 13 residues. V was shortened by 0 bases and J by 1 base, with 3 bases between the two germline ends. Here the CDR3 reads CASSQDLNYGYTF. The CDR3 DNA reads TGCGCCAGCAGCCAAGATCTTAACTATGGCTACACCTTC.

The chain joins TRBV7-6 to TRBJ1-1; tentative D call: TRBD1 (5 bases). The CDR3 totals 14 residues. Per germline, CDR1 SGHVS and CDR2 FNYEAQ. Trimming stripped 5 bases from V and 0 bases from J, with 10 bases between. The CDR3 here is CASSPRQMNTEAFF. The CDR3 region has the DNA TGTGCCAGCAGCCCCCGACAGATGAACACTGAAGCTTTCTTT.

This chain connects TRBV5-4 to TRBJ2-3; D perhaps matches TRBD2 (6 bases). This CDR3 is 17 amino acids long. CDR1 and CDR2 (germline): SGHNT, YYREEE (reference sequence). Trimming pared 3 bases from V and 4 bases from J, leaving 21 bases between. As DNA, the CDR3 is TGTGCCAGCAGCTCCAAACTTAGCGGAGGTTTTTCAGATACGCAGTATTTT. It translates to CASSSKLSGGFSDTQYF.

Worth noting for this clone: A read error may be the cause here, since a much bigger clone is one base away. The chain has TRBV4-3 and TRBJ1-2; D might be TRBD1 (6 bases). This CDR3 spans 15 amino acids. Germline CDR1 and CDR2: LGHNA and YSLEER. CDR3 sequence (DNA): TGCGCCAGCAACCAAGAGATACAGGGTAACTATGGCTACACCTTC. It is translated as CASNQEIQGNYGYTF.

The CDR3 protein is CASSSHRIASTDTQYF. CDR3 DNA: TGTGCCAGCAGTTCCCACAGGATAGCTAGCACAGATACGCAGTATTTT. The chain recombines TRBV27 with TRBJ2-3; D perhaps matches TRBD1 (5 bases). This CDR3 is built from 16 residues. V was shortened by 4 bases and J by 0 bases, with 14 bases between the two germline ends. From germline, CDR1 is MNHEY and CDR2 SMNVEV (reference sequence).

The chain employs TRBV7-6 and TRBJ2-3; 10 bases are shared with TRBD2. V dropped 5 bases and J dropped 4; count of bases not matched to a gene: 9. Germline V CDR1 and CDR2: SGHVS, FNYEAQ. This CDR3 has 16 residues. CDR3 nucleotide sequence: TGTGCCAGCAGCCCCACGGTGAGCGGGAGGGCAGATACGCAGTATTTT. Translating it yields CASSPTVSGRADTQYF.

This sequence joins TRBV28 and TRBJ1-3, with D perhaps TRBD1 (5 bases). The CDR3 extends over 14 amino acids. In germline, CDR1 is MDHEN, CDR2 SYDVKM. Trimming removed 3 bases at V and 1 base at J, with 7 bases between. The CDR3 DNA is TGTGCCAGCAGTTTGGGGGAGTCTGGAAACACCATATATTTT. This encodes CASSLGESGNTIYF.

The chain joins TRBV6-1 to TRBJ1-1, with D tentatively TRBD1 (6 bases). V lost 6 bases to trimming and J lost 6 bases, with 20 bases between them. This CDR3 has 15 amino acids. Germline lookup yields CDR1 MNHNS and CDR2 SASEGT. CDR3 sequence (DNA): TGTGCCAGCAGGACCGACAGGAAGGGGTTTCCTGAAGCTTTCTTT. This translates into CASRTDRKGFPEAFF.

This chain uses TRBV6-5 with TRBJ2-7; the match to TRBD1 covers 11 bases. Germline V gene sequence: CDR1 MNHEY, CDR2 SVGAGI. V dropped 5 bases and J dropped 5; count of bases not matched to a gene: 8. This CDR3 is 15 amino acids long. CDR3 protein: CASSTRTGGVHEQYF. The CDR3 DNA is TGTGCCAGCAGTACTCGGACAGGGGGCGTCCACGAGCAGTACTTC.

This rearrangement joins TRBV10-3 to TRBJ2-7; D ambiguous. Trimming removed 2 bases from V and 2 bases from J, with 10 bases in between. This CDR3 has 14 amino acids. Germline CDR1 reads ENHRY; CDR2 reads SYGVKD. DNA for the CDR3: TGTGCCATCAGTGAGCCCTCGGCCCCCTACGAGCAGTACTTC. This encodes CAISEPSAPYEQYF.

The genes are TRBV13 and TRBJ1-1, with D uncertain. This CDR3 spans 14 amino acids. Germline assignment: CDR1 PRHDT and CDR2 FYEKMQ (reference sequence). V was shortened by 6 bases and J by 0 bases, with 11 bases between the two germline ends. The CDR3 here is CASRSLGLNTEAFF. DNA for the CDR3: TGTGCCAGCAGGTCACTTGGGCTGAACACTGAAGCTTTCTTT.